Listed below are T cell receptor beta chains from one sample, sequenced in a study of cytomegalovirus exposure and HLA in healthy donors. Using immunoSEQ multiplex PCR, the repertoire was profiled, and TCRdb retains in-frame clones only, with some absent. The sample records under 200,000 clones, 12% being singletons. The sequenced material came from PBMCs. The receptors were sampled from a man between 50 and 59 years old in good health and CMV-seropositive. Both conserved end residues are part of each CDR3. Fields, in order: J gene, D gene, V gene, clone size, CDR3 DNA, CDR3 protein. D genes are given only for firm matches. Clone size is given for some rows only: seen once, a few or many times, or a class if the clone is expanded.

TRBJ1-5,TRBD1,TRBV4-1,few,TGCGCCAGCAGCCTCACTATGGGACAGCCAGCCCAGCCCCAGCATTTT,CASSLTMGQPAQPQHF
TRBJ1-1,NA,TRBV19,few,TGTGCCAGTAGTCCTAGGGGATCTGAAGCTTTCTTT,CASSPRGSEAFF
TRBJ2-7,NA,TRBV25-1,few,TGTGCCAGCAGTGAATGGGACAACAGCTACGAGCAGTACTTC,CASSEWDNSYEQYF
TRBJ2-3,NA,TRBV7-9,few,TGTGCCAGCAGCTTCATGACTAACCGAGGGGATACGCAGTATTTT,CASSFMTNRGDTQYF
TRBJ2-5,NA,TRBV19,once,TGTGCCAGTAACGATCGGGGAAGAGAGACCCAGTACTTC,CASNDRGRETQYF
TRBJ2-5,NA,TRBV5-1,NA,TGCGCCAGCAGCTTTCCCCTACAGGAAGAGACCCAGTACTTC,CASSFPLQEETQYF
TRBJ2-7,NA,TRBV7-9,few,TGTGCCAGCAGCTTTGCGTCCTACGAGCAGTACTTC,CASSFASYEQYF
TRBJ1-2,NA,TRBV19,NA,TGTGCCAGTACCATAACCCAGGGCTGGGGCTACACCTTC,CASTITQGWGYTF
TRBJ2-7,TRBD1,TRBV2,few,TGTGCCAGCAGTCAGACAGGGGGAAAATACGAGCAGTACTTC,CASSQTGGKYEQYF
TRBJ1-6,NA,TRBV19,few,TGTGCCAGTACCAAAGATGGTAGGGGCTCCTATAATTCACCCCTCCACTTT,CASTKDGRGSYNSPLHF
TRBJ2-7,TRBD2,TRBV7-2,NA,TGTGCCAGCAGCGGCGGGGGGGCGCACTACGAGCAGTACTTC,CASSGGGAHYEQYF
TRBJ2-5,TRBD1,TRBV15,few,TGTGCCACCAGCGGGGGACAGGGGCCCCAAGAGACCCAGTACTTC,CATSGGQGPQETQYF
TRBJ1-1,NA,TRBV11-2,few,TGTGCCAGCAGCCTCGAGGTTGTCCCTGAAGCTTTCTTT,CASSLEVVPEAFF
TRBJ2-2,NA,TRBV7-8,NA,TGTGCCAGCAGCTGGACGGACTCTTTGAGAACCGGGGAGCTGTTTTTT,CASSWTDSLRTGELFF